This TCR beta chain was retrieved from a study of post-analysis software for immune sequencing data. Study-level points and caveats: TRBV5-6, TRBV5-1 and TRBV20-1 belonged to a set of roughly 5 TRBV segments that were more frequent in patients than controls.

The CDR3 spans 15 residues. Trimming left V 5 bases short and J 0 bases short, with 13 bases between. With regard to this clonotype: What it binds is unknown.

cDNA libraries for TCR beta contained unique molecular identifiers. TCRdb re-derived calls from the PCR reads in MiXCR, one entry per CDR3 protein. The data show hundreds of thousands of distinct CDR3 sequences, roughly 50% seen once. What was sequenced was blood. J is TRBJ1-1 and V is TRBV12-3 or TRBV12-4, with D hard to call. The TCR sequence derives from a girl aged 10 to 17 with multiple sclerosis. CDR3 sequence (DNA): TGTGCCAGCAGTACTGATGAGAGTTTGAACACTGAAGCTTTCTTT. This encodes CASSTDESLNTEAFF.